This T cell receptor (beta chain) is drawn from a study of T cells in Graves' hyperthyroidism and ophthalmopathy. Study findings and constraints: Also found in blood were most expanded thyroid clonotypes above 0.001.

Template material for amplifying TCR beta CDR3 regions consisted of RNA transcripts. The HTBI primer set served for first-round RT-PCR of the TCR CDR3. TCRdb fed the multiplex PCR reads into MiXCR, producing one record per CDR3 protein. Among roughly 740,000 distinct CDR3 sequences listed, around 15% were seen once. About this clonotype: Its antigen is as yet unknown.

Hyperthyroidism of Graves' type that showed no ophthalmopathy progression within 18 months was stable. Exclusion of patients followed from uncontrolled infection, other autoimmune disease, pregnancy or lactation. Each diagnosis was grounded in clinical symptoms, serum thyroxine and TRAb, thyroid ultrasound, and orbital computed tomography. V lost 6 bases, J lost 1 base, and 6 bases lay in between. Germline CDR1 MDHEN, CDR2 SYDVKM. The CDR3 is made up of 13 amino acids. The sequencing input was blood. This chain joins TRBV28 and TRBJ2-2, with D hard to call. The sequence derives from a man aged 18 to 35 with Graves' hyperthyroidism. The CDR3 sequence: CASRPRNTGELFF. The CDR3 nucleotides read TGTGCCAGCAGGCCCCGGAACACCGGGGAGCTGTTTTTT.